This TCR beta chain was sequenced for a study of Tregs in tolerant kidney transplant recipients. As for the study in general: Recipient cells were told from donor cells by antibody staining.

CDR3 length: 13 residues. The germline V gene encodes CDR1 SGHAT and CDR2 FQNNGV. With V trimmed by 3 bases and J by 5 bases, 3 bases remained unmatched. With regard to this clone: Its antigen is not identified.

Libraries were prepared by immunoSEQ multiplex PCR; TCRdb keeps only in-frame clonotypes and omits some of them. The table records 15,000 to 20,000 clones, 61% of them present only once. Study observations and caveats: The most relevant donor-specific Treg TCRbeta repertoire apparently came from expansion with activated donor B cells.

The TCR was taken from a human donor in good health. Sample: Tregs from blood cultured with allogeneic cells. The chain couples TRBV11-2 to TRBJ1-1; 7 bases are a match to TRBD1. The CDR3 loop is CASSFTGVTEAFF. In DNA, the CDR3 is TGTGCCAGCAGCTTCACAGGGGTTACTGAAGCTTTCTTT.